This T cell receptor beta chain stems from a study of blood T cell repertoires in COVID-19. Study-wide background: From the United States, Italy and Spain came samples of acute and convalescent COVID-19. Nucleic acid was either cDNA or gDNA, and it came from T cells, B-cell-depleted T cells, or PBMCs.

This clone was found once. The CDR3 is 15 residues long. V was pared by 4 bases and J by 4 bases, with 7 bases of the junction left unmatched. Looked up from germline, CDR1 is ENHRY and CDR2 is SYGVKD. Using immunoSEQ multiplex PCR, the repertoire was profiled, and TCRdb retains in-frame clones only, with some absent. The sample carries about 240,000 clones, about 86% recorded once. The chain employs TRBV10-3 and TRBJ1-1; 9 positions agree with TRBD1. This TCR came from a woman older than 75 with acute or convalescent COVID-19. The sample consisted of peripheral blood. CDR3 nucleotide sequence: TGTGCCATCAGTGCAAGGACAGGGGTACCCACTGAAGCTTTCTTT. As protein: CAISARTGVPTEAFF.